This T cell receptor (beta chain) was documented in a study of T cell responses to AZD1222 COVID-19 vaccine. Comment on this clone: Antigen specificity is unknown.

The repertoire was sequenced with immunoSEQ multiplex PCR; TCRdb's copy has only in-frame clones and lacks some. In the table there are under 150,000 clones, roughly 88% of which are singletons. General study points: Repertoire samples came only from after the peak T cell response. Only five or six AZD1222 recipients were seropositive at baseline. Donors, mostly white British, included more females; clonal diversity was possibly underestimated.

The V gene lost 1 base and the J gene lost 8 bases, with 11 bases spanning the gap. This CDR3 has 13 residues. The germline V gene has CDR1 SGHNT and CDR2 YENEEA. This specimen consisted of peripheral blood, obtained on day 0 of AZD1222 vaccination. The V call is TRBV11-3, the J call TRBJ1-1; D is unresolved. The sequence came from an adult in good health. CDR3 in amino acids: CASSLGNSYEAFF. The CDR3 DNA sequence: TGTGCCAGCAGCTTAGGGAACAGTTACGAAGCTTTCTTT. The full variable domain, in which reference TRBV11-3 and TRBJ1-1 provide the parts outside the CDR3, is EAGVVQSPRYKIIEKKQPVAFWCNPISGHNTLYWYLQNLGQGPELLIRYENEEAVDDSQLPKDRFSAERLKGVDSTLKIQPAELGDSAVYLCASSLGNSYEAFFGQGTRLTVV.